The clone carrying this TCR beta chain appeared a few times. From the RT-PCR reads, TCRdb called clonotypes with MiXCR, one entry per CDR3 protein. The sample records 170,000 or so distinct CDR3 sequences, roughly 10% being singletons. The data derive from a study of response to subunit inactivated influenza vaccine. The CDR3 runs 15 residues. Germline-derived CDR1 and CDR2 are SGDLS and YYNGEE. Between the trimmed V and J ends, which lost 0 bases and 3 bases, there was a span of 13 bases. The source was CD8+ T cells sorted from PBMCs, collected around 25 months after vaccination. This clonotype was sampled from a man aged 50 to 75 who received an inactivated influenza vaccine. The chain is built from TRBV9 and TRBJ2-7; D unresolved. The CDR3 DNA reads TGTGCCAGCAGCGTAGAATCGGACGGTTTCTACGAGCAGTACTTC. Its translation: CASSVESDGFYEQYF.